This TCR beta chain was observed in a study of blood T cell repertoires in COVID-19. Overall study: The origin of the acute and convalescent COVID-19 samples was the United States, Italy and Spain. The cDNA or gDNA used as material had been derived from T cells, B-cell-depleted T cells, or PBMCs.

This CDR3 has 15 amino acids. V was pared by 2 bases and J by 4 bases, with 4 bases of the junction left unmatched. Germline CDR1 MNHEY, CDR2 SMNVEV (reference sequence). Original processing methods: Reference gene primer amplification gave estimated nucleated cell counts. Using immunoSEQ multiplex PCR, the repertoire was profiled, and TCRdb retains in-frame clones only, with some absent. That table gives V, J and clone size, and the DNA gave D and trimming. Altogether some 160,000 clones are present, 79% being singletons, with the ten largest covering over 7%. This chain connects TRBV27 to TRBJ2-5; 10 bases fit TRBD2. Sequenced material: peripheral blood. This receptor was identified in a man aged 50 to 59 with active or convalescent COVID-19. The CDR3 DNA is TGTGCCAGCAGTTTAGGAGCGGGAGGGGGAGAGACCCAGTACTTC. It specifies CASSLGAGGGETQYF.